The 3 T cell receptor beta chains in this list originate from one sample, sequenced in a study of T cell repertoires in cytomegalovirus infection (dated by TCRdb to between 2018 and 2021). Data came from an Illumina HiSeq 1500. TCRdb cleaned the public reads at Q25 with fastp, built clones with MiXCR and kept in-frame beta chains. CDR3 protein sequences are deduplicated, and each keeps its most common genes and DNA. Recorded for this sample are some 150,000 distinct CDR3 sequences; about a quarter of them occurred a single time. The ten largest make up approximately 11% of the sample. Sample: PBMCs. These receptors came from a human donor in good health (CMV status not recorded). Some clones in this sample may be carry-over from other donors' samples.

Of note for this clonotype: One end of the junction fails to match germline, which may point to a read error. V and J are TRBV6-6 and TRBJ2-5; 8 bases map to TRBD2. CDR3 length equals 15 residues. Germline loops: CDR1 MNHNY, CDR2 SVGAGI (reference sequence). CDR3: CASIYPAGAGETQYF. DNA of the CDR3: TGTGCCAGCATTTACCCAGCGGGAGCCGGAGAGACCCAGTACTTC.

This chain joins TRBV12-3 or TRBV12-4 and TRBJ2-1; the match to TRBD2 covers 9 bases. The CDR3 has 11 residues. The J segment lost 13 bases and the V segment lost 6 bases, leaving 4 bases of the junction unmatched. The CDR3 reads CASSPGLAQFF. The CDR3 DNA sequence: TGTGCCAGCAGCCCGGGACTAGCACAGTTCTTC.

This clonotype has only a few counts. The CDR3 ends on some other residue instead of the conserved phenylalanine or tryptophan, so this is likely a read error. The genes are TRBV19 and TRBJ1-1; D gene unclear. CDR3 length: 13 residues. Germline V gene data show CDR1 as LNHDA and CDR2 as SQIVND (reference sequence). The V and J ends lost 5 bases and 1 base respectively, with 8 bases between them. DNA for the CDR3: TGTGCCAGTAGTCCTAACACGAACACTGAAGCTTTCTCT. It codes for CASSPNTNTEAFS.